This T cell receptor (beta chain) was sequenced during a study of T cells in localized non-small cell lung cancer. General study results and limits: Clonality peaked in uninvolved adjacent lung rather than tumor. The study linked higher blood T cell density to longer overall survival. Of the top 100 tumor clones, median around 62 were in adjacent lung, over 25 among its top 100. Because sequencing included only one region (of the tumor), heterogeneity remains possible.

Notes on this clone: What it binds is not known.

The table came from immunoSEQ multiplex PCR; TCRdb's copy has only in-frame clones and leaves some out. The profile shows around 70,000 clones, roughly 80% of them singletons. Deletions cut 4 bases from V and 0 bases from J, with 11 bases between. CDR3 length: 15 residues. Per the germline V gene, CDR1 is SGHRS and CDR2 is YFSETQ. Sample: peripheral blood, taken before any cancer treatment. The gene calls are TRBV5-1 and TRBJ2-1; D may be TRBD1 (5 bases). This receptor was obtained from a female donor over 55 with stage I lung adenocarcinoma. The CDR3 protein is CASSVTDYSYNEQFF. The CDR3 DNA reads TGCGCCAGCAGCGTGACAGATTACTCCTACAATGAGCAGTTCTTC.